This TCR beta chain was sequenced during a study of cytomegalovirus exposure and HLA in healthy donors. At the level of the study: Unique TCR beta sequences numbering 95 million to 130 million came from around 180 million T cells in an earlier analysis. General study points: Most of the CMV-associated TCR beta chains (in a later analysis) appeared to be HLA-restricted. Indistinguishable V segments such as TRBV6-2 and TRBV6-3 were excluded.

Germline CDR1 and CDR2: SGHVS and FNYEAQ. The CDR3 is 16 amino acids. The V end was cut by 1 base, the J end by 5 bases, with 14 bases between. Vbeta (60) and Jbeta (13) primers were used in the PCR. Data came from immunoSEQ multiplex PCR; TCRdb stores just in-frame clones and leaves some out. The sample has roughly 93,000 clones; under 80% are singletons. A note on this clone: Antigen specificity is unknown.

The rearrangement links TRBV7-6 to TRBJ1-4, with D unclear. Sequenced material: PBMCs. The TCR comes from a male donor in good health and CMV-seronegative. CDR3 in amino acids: CASSLGLGVGNEKLFF. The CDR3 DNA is TGTGCCAGCAGCTTAGGTCTCGGGGTGGGAAATGAAAAACTGTTTTTT. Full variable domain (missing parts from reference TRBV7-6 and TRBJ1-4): GAGVSQSPRYKVTKRGQDVALRCDPISGHVSLYWYRQALGQGPEFLTYFNYEAQQDKSGLPNDRFSAERPEGSISTLTIQRTEQRDSAMYRCASSLGLGVGNEKLFFGSGTQLSVL.